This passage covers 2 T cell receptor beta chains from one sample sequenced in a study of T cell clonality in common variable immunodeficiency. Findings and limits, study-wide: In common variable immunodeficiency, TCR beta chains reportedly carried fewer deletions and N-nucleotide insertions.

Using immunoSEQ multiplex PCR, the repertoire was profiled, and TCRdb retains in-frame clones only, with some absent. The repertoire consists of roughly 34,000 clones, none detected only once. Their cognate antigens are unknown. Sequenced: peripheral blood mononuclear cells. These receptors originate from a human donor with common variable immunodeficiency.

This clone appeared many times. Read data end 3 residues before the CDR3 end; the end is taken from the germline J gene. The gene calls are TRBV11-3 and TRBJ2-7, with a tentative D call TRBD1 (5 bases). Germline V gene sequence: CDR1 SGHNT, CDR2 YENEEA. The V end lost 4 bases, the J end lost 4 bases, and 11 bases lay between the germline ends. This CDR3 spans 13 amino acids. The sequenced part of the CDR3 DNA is TGTGCCAGCAGCTCCAACTCAGGGTACGAG. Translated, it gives CASSSNSGYE. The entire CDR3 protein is CASSSNSGYEQYF.

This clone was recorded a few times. CDR3 in amino acids: CASSRQNPNTEAFF. The covered CDR3 bases are TGTGCCAGCAGCCGACAGAACCCCAACACTGAA. V gene TRBV5-6 combines with J gene TRBJ1-1; D possibly corresponds to TRBD1 (5 bases). The read comes to an end 3 residues before the CDR3 does, leaving the germline J gene to fill in the end. CDR3 length equals 14 residues. Germline CDR1 SGHDT, CDR2 YYEEEE. Trimming stripped 4 bases from V and 2 bases from J, with 12 bases between.